The rows below give T cell receptor beta chains drawn from one sample of a study of T cell responses to AZD1222 COVID-19 vaccine. This table comes from immunoSEQ multiplex PCR, and its TCRdb copy is limited to in-frame clones, with some not included. The sample lists 200,000 or so clones, approximately 87% occurring once. Here the sequenced sample was peripheral blood, taken on day 0 of MenACWY control vaccination. The receptors stem from an adult in good health. Each CDR3 is given with its conserved first and last residue. D genes are given only for firm matches. Only some rows state a clone size, as once, few, many or a class for expanded clones.

TRBV13	-	-	TRBJ2-7	TGTGCCAGCAGCCGGACTGGGGAATCCTACGAGCAGTACTTC	CASSRTGESYEQYF
TRBV6-1	-	-	TRBJ1-2	TGTGCCAGCAGTGAATTGGGGAGCTATGGCTACACCTTC	CASSELGSYGYTF
TRBV5-1	TRBD1	-	TRBJ1-1	TGCGCCAGCCGCAGGGGGGAAACTGAAGCTTTCTTT	CASRRGETEAFF
TRBV3-1/TRBV3-2	-	-	TRBJ2-2	TGTGCCAGCAGCCAAGTAGGGTCCGGGGAGCTGTTTTTT	CASSQVGSGELFF
TRBV7-4	TRBD1	-	TRBJ1-4	TGTGCCAGCAGCCATACCGGGACAGGTCGCGAAAAACTGTTTTTT	CASSHTGTGREKLFF
TRBV6-5	TRBD1	-	TRBJ1-2	TGTGCCAGCCTCCGTGACAGGGCGAGTGGCTACACCTTC	CASLRDRASGYTF
TRBV12-3/TRBV12-4	-	-	TRBJ1-5	TGTGCCAGCAGTTTTAGCAGCAATCAGCCCCAGCATTTT	CASSFSSNQPQHF
TRBV12-3/TRBV12-4	-	-	TRBJ1-4	TGTGCCAGCAGTTTACAGGATTTCGAAAAACTGTTTTTT	CASSLQDFEKLFF
TRBV19	TRBD2	-	TRBJ2-1	TGTGCCAGTAGTTCGGGACTAGCTAGCAATGAGCAGTTCTTC	CASSSGLASNEQFF
TRBV4-2	-	-	TRBJ2-2	TGTGCCAGCAGCCAAGTATGGGACGGCGGTGGGGACAACACCGGGGAGCTGTTTTTT	CASSQVWDGGGDNTGELFF
TRBV6-1	-	-	TRBJ2-6	TGTGCCAGCAGTGAAGACAGCTCTGGGGCCAACGTCCTGACTTTC	CASSEDSSGANVLTF
TRBV6-6	-	-	TRBJ1-1	TGTGCCAGCAGTCATCAGGGGAACACTGAAGCTTTCTTT	CASSHQGNTEAFF
TRBV6-5	-	-	TRBJ2-5	TGTGCCAGCAGCTACGACAGGAAAGAGACCCAGTACTTC	CASSYDRKETQYF
TRBV11-2	-	-	TRBJ1-1	TGTGCCAGCAGCTTCCGGGGGCGGCCATTAGGCACTGAAGCTTTCTTT	CASSFRGRPLGTEAFF
TRBV6-5	TRBD2	-	TRBJ2-2	TGTGCCAGCAGTTTCCAAGCGGGGCCCACCGGGGAGCTGTTTTTT	CASSFQAGPTGELFF
TRBV30	TRBD2	-	TRBJ2-7	TGTGCCTGGAGACTAGCGGGAGCCAACGAGCAGTACTTC	CAWRLAGANEQYF
TRBV7-3	TRBD2	-	TRBJ2-2	TGTGCCAGCCTATCCCCGGGACTAGCGTGTTTGGGGGAGCTGTTTTTT	CASLSPGLACLGELFF
TRBV27	-	-	TRBJ2-7	TGTGCCAGCAGTTTACCATCTAGCCCCCGCAGATGGCAGCAGTACTTC	CASSLPSSPRRWQQYF
TRBV7-2	TRBD1	once	TRBJ2-7	TGTGCCAGCAGCCCCACAGGGGCCGAGCAGTACTTC	CASSPTGAEQYF
TRBV28	TRBD2	-	TRBJ2-7	TGTGCCAGCAGAGGGGCGGGAGGGCCGCCCTACGAGCAGTACTTC	CASRGAGGPPYEQYF
TRBV7-2	-	once	TRBJ2-2	TGTGCCAGCAGCTTCGCCCAGGGAAACACCGGGGAGCTGTTTTTT	CASSFAQGNTGELFF
TRBV15	TRBD1	-	TRBJ1-5	TGTGCCACCAGCGGCCGACAGGGGGACCAGCCCCAGCATTTT	CATSGRQGDQPQHF
TRBV7-2	TRBD2	-	TRBJ2-1	TGTGCCAGCAGCGCGGCCCTAGGGAGGGTCAATGAGCAGTTCTTC	CASSAALGRVNEQFF
TRBV4-1	TRBD1	-	TRBJ1-5	TGCGCCAGCAGCCAAGTGACAGGGGGGAATCAGCCCCAGCATTTT	CASSQVTGGNQPQHF
TRBV19	-	-	TRBJ2-5	TGTGCCAGTAGTATACCGGCGTCTAGCAGGGGAGGAGAGACCCAGTACTTC	CASSIPASSRGGETQYF
TRBV28	TRBD1	-	TRBJ1-2	TGTGCCAGCAGTACAACAGGGGTAAACTATGGCTACACCTTC	CASSTTGVNYGYTF
TRBV6-5	-	-	TRBJ1-2	TGTGCCAGCAGTTCCCCGACGGGCTTTGGCTACACCTTC	CASSSPTGFGYTF
TRBV6-5	-	-	TRBJ1-1	TGTGCCAGCAGTTACGCCCCAGGGTACGGCACTGAAGCTTTCTTT	CASSYAPGYGTEAFF
TRBV14	TRBD1	-	TRBJ2-3	TGTGCCAGCAGCCACCCGGGACAGGGGATCGATACGCAGTATTTT	CASSHPGQGIDTQYF
TRBV5-1	-	-	TRBJ1-4	TGCGCCAGCAGCTTGGTAGAAAGGGGTGAAAAACTGTTTTTT	CASSLVERGEKLFF
TRBV28	-	-	TRBJ1-2	TGTGCCAGCAGTTTTGTCGACGGAGGGGGCTACACCTTC	CASSFVDGGGYTF
TRBV3-1/TRBV3-2	-	-	TRBJ1-2	TGTGCCAGCAGCCAAGACCTCAGGCTAACCTATGGCTACACCTTC	CASSQDLRLTYGYTF
TRBV7-3	-	-	TRBJ2-3	TGTGCCAGCAGCTTAGGGCCAGATACGCAGTATTTT	CASSLGPDTQYF
TRBV29-1	-	-	TRBJ2-7	TGCAGCGTTGTGGAGAAACAGGCCTCCTACGAGCAGTACTTC	CSVVEKQASYEQYF
TRBV5-1	TRBD2	-	TRBJ2-1	TGCGCCAGCGGACCGGGACTAGCGGGGGCTAATGAGCAGTTCTTC	CASGPGLAGANEQFF
TRBV28	-	-	TRBJ2-7	TGTGCCAGCAGCCCGGAGAGCTCCTACGAGCAGTACTTC	CASSPESSYEQYF
TRBV7-3	TRBD2	-	TRBJ2-1	TGTGCCAGCAGCATCCTAAGCGGGGCGGACTACAATGAGCAGTTCTTC	CASSILSGADYNEQFF
TRBV6-5	-	-	TRBJ2-7	TGTGCCAGCAGTTACTCATGGGGGGCGATCTACGAGCAGTACTTC	CASSYSWGAIYEQYF
TRBV6-5	TRBD1	-	TRBJ2-7	TGTGCCAGCGGGCCTAACAGGGGGAGGTACGAGCAGTACTTC	CASGPNRGRYEQYF
TRBV2	TRBD1	-	TRBJ1-4	TGTGCCAGCAGTGATAGGGGACAGGGCGTTGAAAAACTGTTTTTT	CASSDRGQGVEKLFF
TRBV11-2	-	-	TRBJ2-7	TGTGCCAGCAGCTCCCCCGGGCTAACCTACGAGCAGTACTTC	CASSSPGLTYEQYF
TRBV5-1	-	once	TRBJ1-4	TGCGCCAGCAGCTACATAGGGGGTAATGAAAAACTGTTTTTT	CASSYIGGNEKLFF
TRBV28	TRBD1	-	TRBJ1-5	TGTGCCAGCAGTTCCCACCGACAGGGAGGCAATCAGCCCCAGCATTTT	CASSSHRQGGNQPQHF
TRBV5-1	-	-	TRBJ2-3	TGCGCCAGCAGCTTGGCCAATCCTCTCACAGATACGCAGTATTTT	CASSLANPLTDTQYF
TRBV5-1	-	-	TRBJ1-2	TGCGCCAGCAGCTTGCAAGGGAGTTCTATCGCTAACTATGGCTACACCTTC	CASSLQGSSIANYGYTF
TRBV19	-	-	TRBJ1-5	TGTGCCAGTAGTCCCGGACAGTTTTACAATCAGCCCCAGCATTTT	CASSPGQFYNQPQHF
TRBV30	-	-	TRBJ2-2	TGTGCCTGGGACGAAGGATTGAACACCGGGGAGCTGTTTTTT	CAWDEGLNTGELFF
TRBV6-5	-	-	TRBJ2-7	TGTGCCAGCAGTTACGATACAGGGAGCTACGAGCAGTACTTC	CASSYDTGSYEQYF
TRBV3-1/TRBV3-2	-	few	TRBJ1-2	TGTGCCAGCAGCCAAGATACAGGGTATTATGGCTACACCTTC	CASSQDTGYYGYTF
TRBV24-1	-	-	TRBJ2-5	TGTGCCACCAGTGACCCTAGGGGGACCCAGTACTTC	CATSDPRGTQYF
TRBV9	-	few	TRBJ2-2	TGTGCCAGCAGCGTAGTTGGCCCGAACACCGGGGAGCTGTTTTTT	CASSVVGPNTGELFF
TRBV19	TRBD2	-	TRBJ2-3	TGTGCCAGTAGTGAGAGCGGGGGAGCAGATACGCAGTATTTT	CASSESGGADTQYF
TRBV6-1	-	-	TRBJ2-7	TGTGCCAGCAGTGAAACTCAAGGATCCTACGAGCAGTACTTC	CASSETQGSYEQYF